This T cell receptor (beta chain) was sequenced in a study of regulatory and conventional T cells in RAG deficiency (TCRdb year 2017). As for the study more broadly: To compare the diversity and composition of the repertoires of Treg, conventional CD4+ and CD8+ T cells between RAG-deficient patients and healthy controls, the study applied high-throughput TCR beta sequencing.

Library generation was performed with the immunoSEQ multiplex PCR assay. Genomic DNA from the sorted T-cell subsets was used to amplify and sequence rearranged TCR beta chain products. Per the source publication's procedure: Shannon entropy and Simpson indices were used to measure how diverse the repertoire of productive TCR beta rearrangements was. Clonal expansion was assessed by the summed frequency of the 100 most abundant productive TCR beta clonotypes among total reads. A self-reactivity index based on amino acid usage at CDR3beta positions 6 and 7 was applied to the TRB repertoires. Repertoire analyses used two-way ANOVA; flow cytometric analyses used Student t or Mann-Whitney tests. TCRdb provides this immuneACCESS table in a form limited to in-frame rearrangements. Some clones are lacking; in checked studies, under half of them reflect an unresolved V gene, and why the rest are absent is not known. V, J and clone size are those of that table, while D and trimming were read from the DNA. The sample has 24,000 or so clones on record, 85% to 95% of them singletons. Jointly, the top ten make up 0.55% to 0.9% of the sample.

Conventional CD4+ T cells were purified from blood as CD25-low CD127-high cells before genomic DNA extraction. Repertoire analyses used about eight healthy control donors as the comparison group. General study outcomes and caveats: Compared with control T-cell subpopulations, the RAG-deficient patients had markedly lower Shannon entropy and higher Simpson indices. Some T-cell subset analyses were not done for some subjects. Rather than being bona fide Treg cells, the sorted CD25-high CD127-low cells in Omenn syndrome patients may represent peripherally activated cells. Shorter CDR3 lengths were found in all patient T-cell subsets, and >90% Treg-Tconv repertoire overlap at nucleotide and amino acid level was observed in Omenn syndrome patients. Unique TCR beta sequences from Treg cells were roughly 94-fold fewer in Omenn syndrome and CID/AS patients than controls, versus approximately 10-fold for other subsets.

In regard to this clone: No cognate antigen has been identified for it. No base-level quality is on record; no much larger clone is a single base apart. Other DNA sequences in the sample encode the same CDR3.

Trimmed from V: 6 bases; trimmed from J: 14 bases; junction bases lacking a gene match: 11. The CDR3 has 14 amino acids, counting the end cysteine and phenylalanine. Only the CDR3 DNA is retained, 42 bases long and in frame from the first base. Via the germline V gene, CDR1 is KGHSH and CDR2 LQKENI. In addition, the sample was reused for a study of regulatory T cells. Drawing on the second study: The multiplex PCR relied on 52 forward TRBV primers and 13 reverse TRBJ primers, and amplification bias was corrected through assay-based and computational methods. In patients, repertoires had restricted unique TRB V-J pairs and skewed V and J gene usage, with regulatory T cells showing the most marked changes. The study compared T-cell receptor beta repertoires of sorted regulatory, conventional CD4+ and CD8+ T cells between CD3G-deficient patients and healthy controls. Peripheral blood mononuclear cells were isolated by Ficoll density separation. Within the immunoSEQ assay, multiplex PCR amplified rearranged TRB loci from genomic DNA. An Illumina HiSeq platform was used to sequence the TRB amplicons. Raw sequences were error-filtered and aligned to reference gene sequences by custom algorithms, then analyzed with the immunoSEQ online tools. Productive and nonproductive TRB rearrangement frequencies were evaluated among both unique and total sequences. Prism software was used to run t tests, Mann-Whitney tests or two-way ANOVA for comparisons between groups.

This sequence originates from a human donor in good health. Sequenced: CD4+ T cells sorted from blood. The chain uses TRBV18 and TRBJ1-4; TRBD1 lines up with 11 middle nucleotides. Here the CDR3 is given as CASSLDRGRSMLFF. The sequence in DNA is TGTGCCAGCTCCTTGGACAGGGGGCGCAGTATGCTGTTTTTT.